The rows below give T cell receptor beta chains drawn from one sample of a study of technical replicates of blood from a handful of donors. Assay: immunoSEQ multiplex PCR; the TCRdb copy retains only in-frame clones and omits some. The data contain 74,000 or so clones, about nine tenths of them seen just once; the ten biggest clones take up approximately 0.27%. Sequenced: T cells isolated from PBMCs. These receptors originate from a human donor in good health. Each CDR3 is given with its conserved first and last residue. The D gene is left open where the match is weak. Expanded clones are given a class, and other clones once, few, many or no size at all.

J gene | clone size | D gene | V gene | CDR3 protein | CDR3 DNA
TRBJ2-7 | once | NA | TRBV19 | CASRRGGAIHEQYF | TGTGCCAGTAGAAGGGGGGGGGCCATCCACGAGCAGTACTTC
TRBJ2-7 | NA | TRBD2 | TRBV7-2 | CASSLVLAGGPKDEQYF | TGTGCCAGCAGCTTGGTGCTAGCGGGAGGGCCGAAGGACGAGCAGTACTTC
TRBJ1-5 | NA | NA | TRBV6-6 | CASSYGHNQPQHF | TGTGCCAGCAGTTACGGCCACAATCAGCCCCAGCATTTT
TRBJ2-7 | NA | NA | TRBV7-9 | CASSLAASYEQYF | TGTGCCAGCAGCTTAGCGGCCTCCTACGAGCAGTACTTC
TRBJ1-3 | NA | TRBD1 | TRBV15 | CATSRDRLDRWSGNTIYF | TGTGCCACCAGCAGAGATCGTCTGGACAGGTGGTCTGGAAACACCATATATTTT
TRBJ2-6 | NA | NA | TRBV6-5 | CASRGTGANVLTF | TGCGCCTCCCGGGGGACTGGGGCCAACGTCCTGACTTTC
TRBJ2-7 | few | TRBD2 | TRBV4-2 | CASSPLAGKSYEQYF | TGTGCCAGCAGCCCCCTAGCGGGAAAATCCTACGAGCAGTACTTC
TRBJ1-5 | NA | NA | TRBV4-1 | CASSQAGLNQPQHF | TGCGCCAGCAGCCAAGCAGGGCTTAATCAGCCCCAGCATTTT
TRBJ2-7 | NA | TRBD2 | TRBV4-2 | CASSHGLAGFSEQYF | TGTGCCAGCAGCCACGGACTAGCGGGATTTTCGGAGCAGTACTTC
TRBJ1-2 | NA | NA | TRBV6-1 | CASVTGFSNYGYTF | TGTGCCAGCGTAACAGGGTTTTCAAACTATGGCTACACCTTC
TRBJ1-2 | NA | NA | TRBV6-6 | CASSYPDRGDYGYTF | TGTGCCAGCAGTTACCCGGACAGAGGGGACTATGGCTACACCTTC
TRBJ2-5 | once | TRBD2 | TRBV5-1 | CASTYSGGPQETQYF | TGCGCCAGCACTTACAGCGGGGGGCCCCAAGAGACCCAGTACTTC
TRBJ2-1 | NA | TRBD2 | TRBV5-1 | CASRQPGLAFSNEQFF | TGCGCCAGCAGGCAACCGGGACTAGCGTTTTCCAATGAGCAGTTCTTC
TRBJ2-7 | NA | NA | TRBV7-2 | CASSRKPGQFEQYF | TGTGCCAGCAGCCGAAAACCTGGACAGTTCGAGCAGTACTTC
TRBJ2-4 | NA | TRBD2 | TRBV19 | CASSILETSGGAKNIQYF | TGTGCCAGTAGTATCCTAGAGACTAGCGGAGGAGCCAAAAACATTCAGTACTTC
TRBJ2-7 | NA | NA | TRBV11-2 | CASTWQGPTWEQYF | TGTGCCAGCACCTGGCAGGGCCCCACCTGGGAGCAGTACTTC
TRBJ2-3 | NA | TRBD2 | TRBV30 | CAWSVGAGITDTQYF | TGTGCCTGGAGTGTAGGAGCGGGGATCACAGATACGCAGTATTTT
TRBJ1-1 | NA | NA | TRBV19 | CASSIFGAGVRTEAFF | TGTGCCAGTAGTATTTTTGGGGCAGGGGTAAGGACTGAAGCTTTCTTT
TRBJ1-1 | few | TRBD1 | TRBV28 | CASSSAGQALLNTEAFF | TGTGCCAGCAGTTCTGCTGGACAGGCGCTATTGAACACTGAAGCTTTCTTT
TRBJ2-1 | NA | TRBD2 | TRBV4-1 | CASSQALLAGTYNEQFF | TGCGCCAGCAGCCAAGCCCTACTAGCGGGGACATACAATGAGCAGTTCTTC
TRBJ2-1 | NA | TRBD1 | TRBV29-1 | CSGDRGSGNEQFF | TGCAGCGGTGACAGGGGGTCAGGGAATGAGCAGTTCTTC
TRBJ2-1 | few | TRBD2 | TRBV4-1 | CASSQPKLGSGFTDEQFF | TGCGCCAGCAGCCAACCCAAACTGGGTAGCGGGTTTACTGATGAGCAGTTCTTC
TRBJ1-1 | NA | NA | TRBV28 | CASIQGAVNTEAFF | TGTGCCAGCATCCAAGGGGCGGTCAACACTGAAGCTTTCTTT
TRBJ2-5 | NA | TRBD1 | TRBV11-3 | CASSHYGTEQETQYF | TGTGCCAGCAGCCATTACGGGACAGAACAAGAGACCCAGTACTTC
TRBJ2-1 | NA | TRBD2 | TRBV7-6 | CASSLTSGVYNEQFF | TGTGCCAGCAGCTTAACTAGCGGGGTCTACAATGAGCAGTTCTTC
TRBJ2-1 | NA | NA | TRBV7-9 | CASSGIGTRYNEQFF | TGTGCCAGCAGCGGAATAGGGACTCGCTACAATGAGCAGTTCTTC
TRBJ2-7 | NA | NA | TRBV27 | CASGRYEQYF | TGTGCCAGCGGCAGATACGAGCAGTACTTC
TRBJ2-3 | NA | NA | TRBV5-1 | CASGEDTQYF | TGCGCCAGCGGGGAGGATACGCAGTATTTT
TRBJ2-7 | NA | TRBD2 | TRBV10-1 | CASSESGGGLEQYF | TGCGCCAGCAGTGAGTCGGGGGGGGGTCTCGAGCAGTACTTC
TRBJ2-1 | NA | NA | TRBV5-1 | CASSLGTERRNEQFF | TGCGCCAGCAGCTTGGGGACAGAGAGACGCAATGAGCAGTTCTTC
TRBJ2-3 | NA | NA | TRBV5-1 | CASSSGGGKNTDTQYF | TGCGCCAGCAGCTCAGGCGGCGGGAAGAACACAGATACGCAGTATTTT
TRBJ1-2 | NA | NA | TRBV5-1 | CASSPGYRYGYTF | TGCGCCAGCAGCCCAGGGTATCGGTATGGCTACACCTTC
TRBJ2-2 | NA | TRBD2 | TRBV28 | CASSLWGVGRALTGELFF | TGTGCCAGCAGTTTATGGGGGGTCGGGAGGGCCCTCACCGGGGAGCTGTTTTTT
TRBJ2-7 | once | NA | TRBV6-1 | CASSDWAGSGEQYF | TGTGCCAGCAGTGATTGGGCGGGATCGGGCGAGCAGTACTTC
TRBJ2-7 | NA | NA | TRBV19 | CASSSWARSYEQYF | TGTGCCAGTAGTTCATGGGCCAGATCCTACGAGCAGTACTTC
TRBJ2-3 | NA | TRBD2 | TRBV27 | CASSLSGEGGGSVQYF | TGTGCCAGCAGTTTATCCGGCGAGGGCGGGGGGTCTGTCCAGTATTTT
TRBJ2-1 | NA | TRBD2 | TRBV4-1 | CASSQDLLAGFYNEQFF | TGCGCCAGCAGCCAAGATCTCCTAGCGGGATTCTACAATGAGCAGTTCTTC
TRBJ2-4 | NA | TRBD1 | TRBV5-1 | CASSLGQGRNIQYF | TGCGCCAGCAGCTTGGGACAGGGGAGAAACATTCAGTACTTC